This T cell receptor beta chain was sequenced for a study of OX40 agonist ivuxolimab in advanced cancers. Overall study context: Patients in dose escalation had liver, melanoma, kidney or head and neck cancers.

A word on this clone: As yet, its antigen is unknown.

The data were produced by immunoSEQ multiplex PCR, yet TCRdb's version contains in-frame clones alone and is incomplete. Here the sample spans about 95,000 clones, under 85% being singletons. Findings and caveats of the study: Some patients who did not respond also had low normalized T-cell clonal expansion. Within 6 weeks, CD4+ and CD8+ blood T cells expanded clonally at 0.1 to 3.0 mg/kg.

V was clipped by 2 bases and J by 0 bases; unmatched bases: 2. The CDR3 has 16 amino acids. Germline V gene data show CDR1 as MDHEN and CDR2 as SYDVKM. On cycle 4 day 1 and cycle 7 day 1, as well as at baseline, blood was sampled. The TCR was taken from an adult with an advanced solid tumor such as melanoma, head and neck, liver or kidney cancer. V usage is TRBV28 and J usage is TRBJ2-5; TRBD2 matches at 11 bases. The specimen was CD4+ or CD8+ T cells sorted from blood, collected in a trial of the OX40 agonist ivuxolimab. In nucleotides, the CDR3 is TGTGCCAGCAGTTTAGAGGGACTAGCGGACCAAGAGACCCAGTACTTC. This encodes CASSLEGLADQETQYF.